This is a list of T cell receptor beta chains from one sample in a study of OX40 agonist ivuxolimab in advanced cancers. Data came from immunoSEQ multiplex PCR; TCRdb stores just in-frame clones and leaves some out. Here the sample spans approximately 81,000 clones, around 85% being singletons. Here the sequenced sample was CD4+ or CD8+ T cells sorted from blood, taken in a trial of the OX40 agonist ivuxolimab. The source of these receptors is an adult with an advanced solid tumor such as melanoma, head and neck, liver or kidney cancer. The CDR3 runs from the conserved cysteine through the conserved F or W. D genes are given only for firm matches. Size tells how often a clone was seen (once, few, many) or the class of an expanded clone, and some rows leave it out.

TRBJ1-1,TRBV6-5,NA,NA,TGTGCCAGCAGTCAGGGGAGGGGGAAAACTGAAGCTTTCTTT,CASSQGRGKTEAFF
TRBJ2-3,TRBV19,TRBD2,NA,TGTGCCAGTAGTATAACTAGCGGGGGAGGAGATACGCAGTATTTT,CASSITSGGGDTQYF
TRBJ2-2,TRBV7-8,TRBD2,NA,TGTGCCAGCAGCTTAGGACTAGCGGGAGCCGCCGGGGAGCTGTTTTTT,CASSLGLAGAAGELFF
TRBJ1-2,TRBV29-1,NA,many,TGCAGCGTTGAAGGAGGGGCGTATGGCTACACCTTC,CSVEGGAYGYTF
TRBJ2-2,TRBV4-1,NA,NA,TGCGCCAGCAGCCAAGCCGGGAAAGGGGCGAACACCGGGGAGCTGTTTTTT,CASSQAGKGANTGELFF
TRBJ1-1,TRBV6-5,NA,NA,TGTGCCAGCAGTTACTCATGGGTACTGAACACTGAAGCTTTCTTT,CASSYSWVLNTEAFF
TRBJ2-1,TRBV21-1,NA,NA,TGTGCCAGCAGCACATTCACGGGACTAGAGGTTTACAATGAGCAGTTCTTC,CASSTFTGLEVYNEQFF
TRBJ2-1,TRBV7-8,TRBD2,NA,TGTGCCAGCAGCCCGACTAGCGGGGGGGCTGGTGAGCAGTTCTTC,CASSPTSGGAGEQFF
TRBJ1-4,TRBV7-6,NA,NA,TGTGCCAGCAGTAGATCTAGGGGCGGTAGCGAAAAACTGTTTTTT,CASSRSRGGSEKLFF
TRBJ1-1,TRBV23-1,NA,NA,TGCGCCAGCAGTCTAATGACGAAGAACATGAACACTGAAGCTTTCTTT,CASSLMTKNMNTEAFF
TRBJ2-5,TRBV5-6,NA,NA,TGTGCCAGCAGCCCACGTGTCAGGGGAGAGACCCAGTACTTC,CASSPRVRGETQYF
TRBJ1-1,TRBV18,NA,NA,TGTGCCAGCTCACCCTTGAACACTGAAGCTTTCTTT,CASSPLNTEAFF
TRBJ1-3,TRBV18,NA,NA,TGTGCCAGCTCACTGTCTGGAGGGGCGTCTGGAAACACCATATATTTT,CASSLSGGASGNTIYF
TRBJ1-5,TRBV5-1,NA,few,TGCGCCAGCAGCTTGGGGCAGGGAGATCAGCCCCAGCATTTT,CASSLGQGDQPQHF
TRBJ1-2,TRBV7-9,TRBD1,NA,TGTGCCAGCACCCCAGGGACAGGGAAATATGGCTACACCTTC,CASTPGTGKYGYTF
TRBJ2-1,TRBV7-2,TRBD2,NA,TGTGCCAGCAGCTTAGTAGCGCTAGCGGGAAACAATGAGCAGTTCTTC,CASSLVALAGNNEQFF
TRBJ1-5,TRBV27,NA,NA,TGTGCCAGCAGTTCCAGGGGTAGCAATCAGCCCCAGCATTTT,CASSSRGSNQPQHF
TRBJ2-7,TRBV7-9,NA,medium-sized,TGTGCCAGCAGCCTGACAGGAGTTCTCTACGAGCAGTACTTC,CASSLTGVLYEQYF
TRBJ1-1,TRBV5-1,NA,NA,TGCGCCAGCAGCTTGGTTGGGGGGTCGAACACTGAAGCTTTCTTT,CASSLVGGSNTEAFF
TRBJ1-1,TRBV10-2,NA,NA,TGCGCCAGCAGTGAAGCGACCCCCTATACTGAAGCTTTCTTT,CASSEATPYTEAFF
TRBJ1-1,TRBV6-5,NA,NA,TGTGCCAGCAGTTACTCGGGAGGGAAAGCTTTCTTT,CASSYSGGKAFF
TRBJ1-5,TRBV7-8,TRBD1,once,TGTGCCAGCAGCTTAGTATCAGGGGGTCAGCCCCAGCATTTT,CASSLVSGGQPQHF
TRBJ1-3,TRBV5-1,TRBD1,once,TGCGCCAGCAGCCCGCGGACAGGGGGCTCTGGAAACACCATATATTTT,CASSPRTGGSGNTIYF
TRBJ1-3,TRBV6-5,NA,NA,TGTGCCAGCATTTTACAGGGAGGAAACACCATATATTTT,CASILQGGNTIYF
TRBJ2-5,TRBV4-2,NA,NA,TGTGCCAGCAGCCCAAGGGGGGGCAGGCAAGAGACCCAGTACTTC,CASSPRGGRQETQYF
TRBJ2-1,TRBV6-5,TRBD1,NA,TGTGCCAGCAGTTACACCGGGACAGTCGTCTACAATGAGCAGTTCTTC,CASSYTGTVVYNEQFF
TRBJ2-7,TRBV30,NA,NA,TGTGCCTGGAGTCGTGGGGGGCCTTACGAGCAGTACTTC,CAWSRGGPYEQYF
TRBJ1-5,TRBV4-1,TRBD1,NA,TGCGCCAGCAGCCGATATACAGGGGGGGCTTCCGATCAGCCCCAGCATTTT,CASSRYTGGASDQPQHF
TRBJ2-7,TRBV10-3,NA,NA,TGTGCCATCAGTGAAAGCGTGGCTAGCCGGAGCGAGCAGTACTTC,CAISESVASRSEQYF
TRBJ1-3,TRBV6-5,TRBD1,NA,TGTGCCAGCAGTCCCAGGGGGGGAAACACCATATATTTT,CASSPRGGNTIYF
TRBJ1-4,TRBV7-8,NA,once,TGTGCCAGCAGCTTCTCCTATTACTCAACTAATGAAAAACTGTTTTTT,CASSFSYYSTNEKLFF
TRBJ2-7,TRBV7-9,NA,few,TGTGCCAGCAGCCCCTCCGGGACGACAGGATACGAGCAGTACTTC,CASSPSGTTGYEQYF
TRBJ1-6,TRBV27,NA,NA,TGTGCCAGCAGCCCTATAGCGAATTCACCCCTCCACTTT,CASSPIANSPLHF
TRBJ1-5,TRBV4-1,NA,NA,TGCGCCAGCAGCCCAACTTTGCAGGGGCTCAATCAGCCCCAGCATTTT,CASSPTLQGLNQPQHF
TRBJ1-2,TRBV2,TRBD1,NA,TGTGCCAGCAGTGATACCAGGGGGCACTATGGCTACACCTTC,CASSDTRGHYGYTF
TRBJ2-7,TRBV5-1,TRBD1,NA,TGCGCCAGCAGCTTGATAGGTGGACAGGGCTACGAGCAGTACTTC,CASSLIGGQGYEQYF
TRBJ2-2,TRBV7-2,TRBD2,NA,TGTGCCAGCAGCCGACTAGCGGGGAACACCGGGGAGCTGTTTTTT,CASSRLAGNTGELFF
TRBJ2-1,TRBV29-1,TRBD1,NA,TGCAGCGCCAAAGCCCGTTCGACAGGGGAATATGAGCAGTTCTTC,CSAKARSTGEYEQFF
TRBJ2-1,TRBV19,TRBD2,NA,TGTGCCAGTAAGATAGCGGGGGGGTACAATGAGCAGTTCTTC,CASKIAGGYNEQFF
TRBJ2-3,TRBV30,TRBD2,NA,TGTGCCTGGAGTGTGGCGGCTAGCGGGAGTGTGACAGATACGCAGTATTTT,CAWSVAASGSVTDTQYF
TRBJ2-3,TRBV10-2,NA,NA,TGCGCCAGCAGTGAGCCCACCGCCCCGGGCATTATAGATACGCAGTATTTT,CASSEPTAPGIIDTQYF
TRBJ1-1,TRBV4-3,NA,NA,TGCGCCAGCAGCCAAGGGTCAGGGGAAAGCACTGAAGCTTTCTTT,CASSQGSGESTEAFF
TRBJ1-1,TRBV9,NA,NA,TGTGCCAGCAGCGTAGGCAGAGAAACTGAAGCTTTCTTT,CASSVGRETEAFF
TRBJ1-1,TRBV27,TRBD1,NA,TGTGCCAGCAGTTTATCCCCCGGGACAGGCTACATGAACACTGAAGCTTTCTTT,CASSLSPGTGYMNTEAFF
TRBJ2-3,TRBV19,NA,few,TGTGCCAGTAGTATGATGGAATCACACACAGATACGCAGTATTTT,CASSMMESHTDTQYF
TRBJ2-2,TRBV5-1,TRBD2,NA,TGCGCCAGCAGCTTGCTGGGGGGGAACACCAGGGAGCTGTTTTTT,CASSLLGGNTRELFF
TRBJ1-1,TRBV30,NA,NA,TGTGCCTGGAGAGGTTTATCCGCTGAAGCTTTCTTT,CAWRGLSAEAFF
TRBJ2-3,TRBV6-4,NA,NA,TGTGCCAGCAGTGAGTTCTTCGGGACAGATACGCAGTATTTT,CASSEFFGTDTQYF
TRBJ1-1,TRBV28,NA,NA,TGTGCCAGCAGTCCATTGGGGCCTCTGCGGAACACTGAAGCTTTCTTT,CASSPLGPLRNTEAFF
TRBJ2-6,TRBV4-3,TRBD2,few,TGCGCCAGCAGCCAAACTAGCGGGAGTGGGGCCAACGTCCTGACTTTC,CASSQTSGSGANVLTF
TRBJ2-5,TRBV7-2,TRBD1,NA,TGTGCCAGCAGGGACAGGGGTCGAGAGACCCAGTACTTC,CASRDRGRETQYF
TRBJ1-2,TRBV5-1,TRBD1,NA,TGCGCCAGCAGCTACGCCGGGACAGGGGGTTCTGGCTACACCTTC,CASSYAGTGGSGYTF
TRBJ1-1,TRBV7-9,NA,NA,TGTGCCAGCAGCCGGGGGGCCTCCACTGAAGCTTTCTTT,CASSRGASTEAFF
TRBJ2-3,TRBV6-1,TRBD2,few,TGTGCCAGCAGTGAGGGGGAGGGCGGTGCAGATACGCAGTATTTT,CASSEGEGGADTQYF
TRBJ1-6,TRBV4-2,NA,NA,TGTGCCAGCAGCCAAGTTATCTATAATTCACCCCTCCACTTT,CASSQVIYNSPLHF
TRBJ2-5,TRBV11-2,TRBD2,few,TGTGCCAGCAGCTCCCGACTAGCGGAGCAGTACTTC,CASSSRLAEQYF
TRBJ2-3,TRBV27,NA,NA,TGTGCCAGCAGTTCAGGACTAACCGGCACAGATACGCAGTATTTT,CASSSGLTGTDTQYF
TRBJ2-5,TRBV11-3,TRBD2,NA,TGTGCCAGCAGCTTAGGCAACGGGGCTAGCGGCCTCCAAGAGACCCAGTACTTC,CASSLGNGASGLQETQYF
TRBJ2-7,TRBV4-3,NA,NA,TGCGCCAGCAGCCAAGGATACAGGGACTACGAGCAGTACTTC,CASSQGYRDYEQYF